The next 4 T cell receptor beta chains were all read from a single sample in a study of long-term antiretroviral therapy in people with HIV (dated 2022 in TCRdb). The immunoSEQ hsTCRB v3.0 assay was used at survey level resolution for TRB variable region sequencing. TCRdb mirrors the immuneACCESS table, restricted to in-frame sequences. Some clones are absent from its copies; in checked studies, under half trace to an unresolved V gene, and the reason for the others is unknown. The table for this sample lists about 16,000 clones; 88% of them were counted only once. The biggest ten clones account for roughly 14% of the sample. Here the sequenced sample was unsorted PBMCs, taken 2.2 to 2.3 years before starting antiretroviral therapy. Receptor source: a young woman with HIV.

The V call is TRBV18, the J call TRBJ1-2; D may be TRBD1 (5 bases). This CDR3 region has 15 residues. CDR1 is KGHSH and CDR2 is LQKENI in the germline V gene. The V and J ends lost 3 bases and 4 bases respectively, with 15 bases between them. The CDR3 DNA reads TGTGCCAGCTCACCCGGGGGTGAGGCCTTCTATGGCTACACCTTC. It codes for CASSPGGEAFYGYTF.

The chain links TRBV7-3 to TRBJ2-1, with D perhaps TRBD2 (7 bases). V shed 2 bases and J shed 6 bases, with 17 bases lying between them. Germline CDR1 reads SGHTA; CDR2 reads FQGTGA. This CDR3 comprises 16 residues. The CDR3 region is CASSLRVGGALNEQFF. In DNA form, the CDR3 reads TGTGCCAGCAGCTTACGGGTGGGGGGGGCCCTCAATGAGCAGTTCTTC.

The chain has TRBV7-2 and TRBJ1-1; D is perhaps TRBD1 (6 bases). Germline V gene data show CDR1 as SGHTA and CDR2 as FQGNSA. The CDR3 extends over 15 amino acids. Trimming shortened V by 4 bases and J by 6 bases, and 18 bases separated the two germline ends. CDR3 sequence (DNA): TGTGCCAGCAGCTCCTGGGACGGGGGGGCCTCTGAAGCTTTCTTT. Protein product: CASSSWDGGASEAFF.

This clone was found once. This chain joins TRBV10-3 and TRBJ1-4; 10 nucleotides match TRBD1. The CDR3 has 18 residues. The trim removed 4 bases at V and 6 bases at J, leaving 14 bases unmatched. Per germline, CDR1 ENHRY and CDR2 SYGVKD. CDR3 loop: CAISAGTGAPRGDEKLFF. The CDR3 nucleotides are TGTGCCATCAGTGCTGGGACAGGGGCTCCTCGGGGGGATGAAAAACTGTTTTTT.